This paragraph covers one TCR beta chain sequence. Its antigen remains unidentified. The junction had 8 bases not matched to a gene; V was cut back by 4 bases and J by 5 bases. The CDR3 length is 15 residues. Germline V gives CDR1 MNHEY, CDR2 SMNVEV (reference sequence). The entry originates in a study of cytomegalovirus exposure and HLA in healthy donors. The study's findings and limits: The analysis excluded some indistinguishable V segments, including TRBV6-2 and TRBV6-3. The study designated about 180 TCR beta chains cytomegalovirus-associated. Among the sequence variants, a highly shared cluster was likely an artifact of sequencing.

Primers for the PCR totalled 60 Vbeta and 13 Jbeta. Profiling relied on immunoSEQ multiplex PCR, and the TCRdb table lists in-frame clones only, not all of them. The profile covers about 160,000 clones, with about two thirds appearing a single time and about 2.7% taken by the ten largest. The clonotype was recovered from a woman under 40 in good health and CMV-seronegative. V and J are TRBV27 and TRBJ2-5; 9 nucleotides line up with TRBD1. The sample taken for sequencing was PBMCs. CDR3 sequence: CASSSWDREYETQYF. The CDR3 region has the DNA TGTGCCAGCAGTTCATGGGACAGGGAGTATGAGACCCAGTACTTC.